The subject of this entry is one T cell receptor (beta chain). This clonotype occurred many times. Its antigen is not yet known. No clone much larger than this one lies a single base away; base qualities are absent. Receptors were amplified or captured by 5' RACE. The data were produced on a NextSeq 500. In the TCR library protocol, unique molecular identifiers were attached to individual cDNA molecules to correct for PCR bias and sequencing error. Both TCR alpha and beta chains were sequenced, and tight co-correlation was observed between alpha and beta sequence abundances in each sample. The study's processing was this. Decombinator V4 was used to perform V gene, J gene and CDR3 annotation of TCR sequences. TCRs were defined as expanded if a significant change between any two time points was detected under a Poisson model with p below 0.0001. Abundances of TCRs were expressed as counts per million after normalisation to the total number of TCRs sequenced in each sample. VDJdb, accessed on 1 November 2021, was searched for TCRs annotated for CMV, EBV and SARS-CoV-2, and TCRs annotated for more than one antigen were excluded. The raw public reads went through TCRdb reprocessing: fastp at Q25, MiXCR clone calling, in-frame beta chains kept. Rows with one shared CDR3 protein collapse into an entry with the most common genes and DNA. These V and J calls derive from TCRdb rather than the authors' analysis. The sample has tens of thousands of distinct CDR3 sequences on record, approximately 14% of them singletons. Clones ranked in the top ten supply around 1.5% of the sample.

This sample stems from a study of early T cells in non-severe SARS-CoV-2 infection (TCRdb year 2021). With regard to the full study: Bulk RNA from unsorted whole blood was used for TCR sequencing, so alpha and beta chains could not be paired.

Set within a cohort of healthcare workers in London, UK, this nested case-control study involved weekly PCR testing of nasopharyngeal swabs along with blood sampling. Healthcare workers were enrolled in the week of the UK lockdown, from 23 to 31 March 2020, and were followed every week for up to 16 weeks. Study-level results and caveats: VDJdb matching was skewed toward anti-spike CD8 responses and likely underestimated virus-specific expansions, missing private and CD4 specificities.

The receptor was derived from an adult who was a healthcare worker with PCR-confirmed SARS-CoV-2 infection or an uninfected control (not recorded which). The sequencing sample was made of whole blood.

The DNA reads TGCGCCAGCAGCTTAGCGGGGCCCTACCAAGAGACCCAGTACTTC. Its translation is CASSLAGPYQETQYF. The rearranged chain carries TRBV5-1 and TRBJ2-5, with 7 bases in between that match TRBD2. From a lookup of the germline V gene, CDR1 and CDR2 are SGHRS and YFSETQ. V trim: 2 bases; J trim: 0 bases; unmatched bases: 4. The CDR3 runs 15 residues from the cysteine to the phenylalanine. Just the 45-base CDR3 DNA is kept, in frame starting at base 1.